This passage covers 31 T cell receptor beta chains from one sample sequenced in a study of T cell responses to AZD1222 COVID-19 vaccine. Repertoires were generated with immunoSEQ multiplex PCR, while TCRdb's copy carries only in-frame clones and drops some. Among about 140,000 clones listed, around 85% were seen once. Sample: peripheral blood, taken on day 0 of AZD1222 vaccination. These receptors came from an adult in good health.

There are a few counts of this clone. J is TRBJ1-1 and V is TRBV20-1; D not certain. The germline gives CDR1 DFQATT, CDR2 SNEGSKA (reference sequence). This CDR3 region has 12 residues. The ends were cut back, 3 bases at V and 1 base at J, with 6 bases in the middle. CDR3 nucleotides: TGCAGTGCTAGTGGGGAGAACACTGAAGCTTTCTTT. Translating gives CSASGENTEAFF.

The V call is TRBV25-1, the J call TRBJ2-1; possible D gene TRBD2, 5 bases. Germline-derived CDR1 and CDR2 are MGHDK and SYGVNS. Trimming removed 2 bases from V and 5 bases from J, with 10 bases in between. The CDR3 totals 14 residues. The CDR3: CASSEIGLHNEQFF. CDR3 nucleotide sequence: TGTGCCAGCAGTGAAATAGGACTGCACAATGAGCAGTTCTTC.

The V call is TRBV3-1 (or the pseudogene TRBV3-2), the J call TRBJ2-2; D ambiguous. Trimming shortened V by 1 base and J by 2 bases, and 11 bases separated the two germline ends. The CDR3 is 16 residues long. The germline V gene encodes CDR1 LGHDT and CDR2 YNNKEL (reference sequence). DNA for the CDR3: TGTGCCAGCAGCCAAGTTAGGTCTCGTAACACCGGGGAGCTGTTTTTT. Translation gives CASSQVRSRNTGELFF.

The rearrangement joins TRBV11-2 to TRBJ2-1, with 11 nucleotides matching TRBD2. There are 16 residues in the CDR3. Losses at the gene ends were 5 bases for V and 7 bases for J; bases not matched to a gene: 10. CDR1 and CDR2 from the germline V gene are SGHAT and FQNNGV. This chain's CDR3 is CASSAVAGGPGNEQFF. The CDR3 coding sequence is TGTGCCAGCAGCGCGGTAGCGGGAGGGCCTGGGAATGAGCAGTTCTTC.

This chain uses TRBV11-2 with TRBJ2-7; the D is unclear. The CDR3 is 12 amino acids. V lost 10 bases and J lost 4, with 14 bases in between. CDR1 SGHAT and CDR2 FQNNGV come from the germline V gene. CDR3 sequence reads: CATGTQVYEQYF. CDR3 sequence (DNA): TGTGCCACCGGCACCCAGGTTTACGAGCAGTACTTC.

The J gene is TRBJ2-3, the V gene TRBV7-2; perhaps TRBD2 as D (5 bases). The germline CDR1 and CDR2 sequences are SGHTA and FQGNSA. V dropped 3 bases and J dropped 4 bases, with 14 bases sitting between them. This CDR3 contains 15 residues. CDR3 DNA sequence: TGTGCCAGCAGCTTCTCAGCGGTGGGCCCAGATACGCAGTATTTT. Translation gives CASSFSAVGPDTQYF.

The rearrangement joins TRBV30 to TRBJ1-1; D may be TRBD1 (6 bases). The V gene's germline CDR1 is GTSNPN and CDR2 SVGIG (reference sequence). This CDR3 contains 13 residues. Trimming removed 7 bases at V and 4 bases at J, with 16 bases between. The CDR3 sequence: CAFMEGGITEAFF. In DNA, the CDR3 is TGTGCCTTCATGGAGGGGGGTATCACTGAAGCTTTCTTT.

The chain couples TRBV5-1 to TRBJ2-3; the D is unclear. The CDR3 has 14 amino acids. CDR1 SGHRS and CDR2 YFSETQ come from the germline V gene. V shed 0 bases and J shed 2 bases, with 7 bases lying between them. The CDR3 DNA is TGCGCCAGCAGCTTGGACAGACCCACAGATACGCAGTATTTT. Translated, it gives CASSLDRPTDTQYF.

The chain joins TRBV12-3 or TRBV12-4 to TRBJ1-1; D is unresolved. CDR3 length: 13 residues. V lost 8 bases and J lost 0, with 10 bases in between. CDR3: CASWRGLNTEAFF. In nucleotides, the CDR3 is TGTGCCAGCTGGCGGGGTTTGAACACTGAAGCTTTCTTT.

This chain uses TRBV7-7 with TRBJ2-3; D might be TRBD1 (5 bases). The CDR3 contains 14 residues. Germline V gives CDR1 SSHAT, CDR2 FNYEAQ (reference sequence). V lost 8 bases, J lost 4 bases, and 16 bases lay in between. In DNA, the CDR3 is TGTGCCAGCGCCTTGGGCCCAGGGTCAGATACGCAGTATTTT. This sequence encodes CASALGPGSDTQYF. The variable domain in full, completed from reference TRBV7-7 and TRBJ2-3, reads GAGVSQSPRYKVTKRGQDVTLRCDPISSHATLYWYQQALGQGPEFLTYFNYEAQPDKSGLPSDRFSAERPEGSISTLTIQRTEQRDSAMYRCASALGPGSDTQYFGPGTRLTVL.

In DNA, the CDR3 is TGTGCCAGCAGCACCGGGACAGGGGACTATGGCTACACCTTC. Its protein is CASSTGTGDYGYTF. The gene calls are TRBV5-6 and TRBJ1-2; 10 nucleotides agree with TRBD1. Trimming took 4 bases from V and 3 from J; bases not matched to a gene: 3. Germline lookup yields CDR1 SGHDT and CDR2 YYEEEE. The CDR3 has 14 amino acids.

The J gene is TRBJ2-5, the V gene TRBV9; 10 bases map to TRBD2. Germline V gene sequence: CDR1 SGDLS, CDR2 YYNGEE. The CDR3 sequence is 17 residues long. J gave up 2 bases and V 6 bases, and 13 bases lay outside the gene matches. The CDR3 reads CASNLAGASATQETQYF. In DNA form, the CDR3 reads TGTGCCAGCAACCTAGCGGGGGCCTCAGCGACTCAAGAGACCCAGTACTTC.

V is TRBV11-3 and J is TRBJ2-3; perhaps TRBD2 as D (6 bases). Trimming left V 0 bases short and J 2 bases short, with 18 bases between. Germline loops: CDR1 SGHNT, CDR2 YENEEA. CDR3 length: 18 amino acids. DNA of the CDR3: TGTGCCAGCAGCTTAGATATTCGCCCGAGCGGGTACACAGATACGCAGTATTTT. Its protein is CASSLDIRPSGYTDTQYF.

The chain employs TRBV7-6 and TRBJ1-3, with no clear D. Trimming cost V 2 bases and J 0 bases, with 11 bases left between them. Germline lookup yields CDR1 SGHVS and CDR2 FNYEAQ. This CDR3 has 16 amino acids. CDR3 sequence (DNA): TGTGCCAGCAGCTTACTGGTTCAGTTCTCTGGAAACACCATATATTTT. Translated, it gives CASSLLVQFSGNTIYF.

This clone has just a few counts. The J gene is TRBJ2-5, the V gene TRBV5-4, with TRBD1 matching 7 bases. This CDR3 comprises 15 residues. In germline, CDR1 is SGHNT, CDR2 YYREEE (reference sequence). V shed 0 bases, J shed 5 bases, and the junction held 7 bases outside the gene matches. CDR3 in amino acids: CASSLAAGGVETQYF. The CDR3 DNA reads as TGTGCCAGCAGCTTGGCCGCAGGGGGTGTGGAGACCCAGTACTTC.

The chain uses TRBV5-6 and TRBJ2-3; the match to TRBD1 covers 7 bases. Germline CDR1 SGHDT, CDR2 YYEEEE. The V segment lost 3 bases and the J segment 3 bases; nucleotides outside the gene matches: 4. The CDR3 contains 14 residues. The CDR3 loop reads CASSSNRGTDTQYF. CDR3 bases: TGTGCCAGCAGCTCGAACAGGGGAACAGATACGCAGTATTTT.

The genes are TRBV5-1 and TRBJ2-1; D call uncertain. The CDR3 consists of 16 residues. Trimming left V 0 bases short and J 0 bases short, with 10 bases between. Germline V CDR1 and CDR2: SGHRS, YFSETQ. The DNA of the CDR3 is TGCGCCAGCAGCTTGGATGCGGTTAGCTCCTACAATGAGCAGTTCTTC. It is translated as CASSLDAVSSYNEQFF.

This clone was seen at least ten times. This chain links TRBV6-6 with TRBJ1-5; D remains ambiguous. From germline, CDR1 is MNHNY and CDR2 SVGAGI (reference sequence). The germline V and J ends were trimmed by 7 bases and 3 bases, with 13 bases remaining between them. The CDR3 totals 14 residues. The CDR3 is CASTQTPNNQPQHF. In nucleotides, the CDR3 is TGTGCCAGCACCCAGACACCAAACAATCAGCCCCAGCATTTT.

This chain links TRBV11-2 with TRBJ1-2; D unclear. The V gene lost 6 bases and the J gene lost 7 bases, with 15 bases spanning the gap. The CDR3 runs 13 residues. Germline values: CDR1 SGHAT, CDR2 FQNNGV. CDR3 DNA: TGTGCCAGCAGGCTCAGTAATATAGGTGGCTACACCTTC. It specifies CASRLSNIGGYTF.

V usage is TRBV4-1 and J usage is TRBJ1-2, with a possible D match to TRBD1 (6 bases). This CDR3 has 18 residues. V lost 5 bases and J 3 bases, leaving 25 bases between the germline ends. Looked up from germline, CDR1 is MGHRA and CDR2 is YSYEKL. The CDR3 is CASSKTTSSGGADYGYTF. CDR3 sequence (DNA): TGCGCCAGCAGCAAAACCACCTCGTCGGGGGGCGCGGACTATGGCTACACCTTC.

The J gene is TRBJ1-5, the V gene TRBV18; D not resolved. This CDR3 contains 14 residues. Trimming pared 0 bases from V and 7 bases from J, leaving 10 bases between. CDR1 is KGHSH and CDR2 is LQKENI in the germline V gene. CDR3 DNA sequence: TGTGCCAGCTCACCACCGTATCAAGGGCAGCCCCAGCATTTT. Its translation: CASSPPYQGQPQHF.

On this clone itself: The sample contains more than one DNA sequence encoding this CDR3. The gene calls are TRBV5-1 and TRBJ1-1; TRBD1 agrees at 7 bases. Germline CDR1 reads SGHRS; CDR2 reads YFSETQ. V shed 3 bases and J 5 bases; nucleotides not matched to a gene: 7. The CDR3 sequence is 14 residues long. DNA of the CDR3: TGCGCCAGCAGCTCTACAGGGGCAGATACTGAAGCTTTCTTT. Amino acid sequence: CASSSTGADTEAFF.

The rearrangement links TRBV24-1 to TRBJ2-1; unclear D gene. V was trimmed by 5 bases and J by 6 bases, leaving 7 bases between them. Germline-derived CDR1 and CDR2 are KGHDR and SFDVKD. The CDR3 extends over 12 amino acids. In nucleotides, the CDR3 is TGTGCCACCAGTGGCGACCTCAATGAGCAGTTCTTC. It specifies CATSGDLNEQFF.

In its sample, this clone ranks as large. The DNA for the CDR3 is TGTGCCAGCAGCCCAGGCTCTCTAGCGGGGGGCGTCGAGACCCAGTACTTC. Encoded protein: CASSPGSLAGGVETQYF. The chain recombines TRBV9 with TRBJ2-5; 11 bases fit TRBD2. The germline gives CDR1 SGDLS, CDR2 YYNGEE. The V gene end was trimmed by 4 bases and the J gene end by 5 bases; junction bases not matched to a gene: 13. The CDR3 covers 17 residues.

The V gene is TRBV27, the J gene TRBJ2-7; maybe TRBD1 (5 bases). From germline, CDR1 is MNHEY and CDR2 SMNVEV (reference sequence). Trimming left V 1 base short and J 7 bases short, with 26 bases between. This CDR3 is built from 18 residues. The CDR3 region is CASSLFSIPLHDSEEQYF. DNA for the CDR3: TGTGCCAGCAGTTTATTTTCAATTCCCCTCCATGACAGCGAAGAGCAGTACTTC.

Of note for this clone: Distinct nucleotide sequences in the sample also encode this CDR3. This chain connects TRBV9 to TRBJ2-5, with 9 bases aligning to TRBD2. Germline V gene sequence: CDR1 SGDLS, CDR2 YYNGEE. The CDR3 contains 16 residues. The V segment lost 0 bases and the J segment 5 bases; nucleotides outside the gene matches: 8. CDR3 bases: TGTGCCAGCAGCGTAGCGGGGGCGGGGGGGCCGGAGACCCAGTACTTC. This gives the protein CASSVAGAGGPETQYF.

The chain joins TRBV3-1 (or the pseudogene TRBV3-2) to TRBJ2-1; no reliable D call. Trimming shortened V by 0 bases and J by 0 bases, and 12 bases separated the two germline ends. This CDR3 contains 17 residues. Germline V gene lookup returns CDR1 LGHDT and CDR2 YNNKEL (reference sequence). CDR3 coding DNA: TGTGCCAGCAGCCAAGATGCCCAAATTGGCTCCTACAATGAGCAGTTCTTC. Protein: CASSQDAQIGSYNEQFF.

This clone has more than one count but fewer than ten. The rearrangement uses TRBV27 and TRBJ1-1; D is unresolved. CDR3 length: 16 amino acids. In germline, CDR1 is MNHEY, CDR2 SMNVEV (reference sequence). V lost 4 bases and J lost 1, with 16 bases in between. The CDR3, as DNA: TGTGCCAGCAGTTCTATCACTCTTGAGGCGAACACTGAAGCTTTCTTT. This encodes CASSSITLEANTEAFF.

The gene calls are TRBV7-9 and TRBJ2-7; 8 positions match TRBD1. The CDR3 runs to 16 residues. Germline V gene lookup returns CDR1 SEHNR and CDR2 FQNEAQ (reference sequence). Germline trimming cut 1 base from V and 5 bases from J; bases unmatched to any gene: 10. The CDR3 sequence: CASSLVFGQGVHEQYF. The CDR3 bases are TGTGCCAGCAGCTTAGTTTTCGGACAGGGCGTCCACGAGCAGTACTTC.

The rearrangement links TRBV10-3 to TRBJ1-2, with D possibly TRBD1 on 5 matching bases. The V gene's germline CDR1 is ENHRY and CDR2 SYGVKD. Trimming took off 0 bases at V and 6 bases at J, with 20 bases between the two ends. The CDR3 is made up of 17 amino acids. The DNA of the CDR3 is TGTGCCATCAGTGAGTCGATTGCGACAGAAGGGCTCGATGGCTACACCTTC. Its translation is CAISESIATEGLDGYTF.

CDR3 protein: CASSFRVMSNGYTF. The CDR3 DNA is TGTGCCAGCAGTTTTAGGGTTATGTCGAATGGCTACACCTTC. J is TRBJ1-2 and V is TRBV28; D call uncertain. The CDR3 totals 14 residues. V was clipped by 3 bases and J by 6 bases, with 14 bases between them. Germline CDR1 MDHEN, CDR2 SYDVKM.